This T cell receptor beta chain derives from a study of cytomegalovirus exposure and HLA in healthy donors. Points from the study as a whole: Among TCR beta chains, those listed as cytomegalovirus-associated numbered more than 150. One later analysis, an examination of the 100 to 150 validation repertoires, found that first-cohort TCR clusters tended to co-occur in them. Specific recognition of CMV antigens was confirmed in vitro for three chains (all CMV-associated). For most TCR sequences rarity was the rule, although some public TCRs occurred in many donors.

A note on this clone: Its antigen is still unknown.

From germline, CDR1 is SEHNR and CDR2 FQNEAQ (reference sequence). V was pared by 7 bases and J by 4 bases, with 16 bases between. The CDR3 totals 14 residues. Method: immunoSEQ multiplex PCR; TCRdb's copy keeps in-frame clones and lacks some. The sample contains about 140,000 clones, 86% of which appear only once. What was sequenced was PBMCs. The sequence came from a man between 18 and 35 years old in good health and CMV-seronegative. V usage is TRBV7-9 and J usage is TRBJ2-5; D may be TRBD2 (6 bases). The DNA of the CDR3 is TGTGCCAGCAACCCGGGGCAGGGAGGAGAGACCCAGTACTTC. Translated, it gives CASNPGQGGETQYF.